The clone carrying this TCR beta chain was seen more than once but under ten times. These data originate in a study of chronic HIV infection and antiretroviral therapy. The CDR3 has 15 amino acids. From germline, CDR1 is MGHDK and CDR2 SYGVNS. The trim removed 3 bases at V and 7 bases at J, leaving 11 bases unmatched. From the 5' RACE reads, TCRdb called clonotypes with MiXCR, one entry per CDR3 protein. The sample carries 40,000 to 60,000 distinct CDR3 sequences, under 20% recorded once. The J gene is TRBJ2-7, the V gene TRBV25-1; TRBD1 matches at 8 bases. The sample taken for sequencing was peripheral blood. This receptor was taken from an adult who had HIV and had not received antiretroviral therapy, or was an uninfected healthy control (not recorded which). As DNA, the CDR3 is TGTGCCAGCAGTGATGAGAGACAGGGGCGCGTGGAGCAGTACTTC. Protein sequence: CASSDERQGRVEQYF.